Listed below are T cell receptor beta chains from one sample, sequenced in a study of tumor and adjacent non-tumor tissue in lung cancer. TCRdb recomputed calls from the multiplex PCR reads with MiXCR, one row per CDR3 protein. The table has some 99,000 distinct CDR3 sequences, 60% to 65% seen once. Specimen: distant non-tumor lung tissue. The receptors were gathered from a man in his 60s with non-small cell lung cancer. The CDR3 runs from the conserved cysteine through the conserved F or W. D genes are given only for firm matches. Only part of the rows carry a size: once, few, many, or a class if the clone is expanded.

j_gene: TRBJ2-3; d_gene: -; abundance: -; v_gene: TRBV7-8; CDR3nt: TGTGCCAGCAGGCTTGGATTAGCGCATCTCACAGATACGCAGTATTTT; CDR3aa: CASRLGLAHLTDTQYF
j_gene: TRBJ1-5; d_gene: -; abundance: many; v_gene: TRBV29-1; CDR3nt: TGCAGCGTTGAAGAGGCCCGAGGAGGGCCCCAGCATTTT; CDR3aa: CSVEEARGGPQHF
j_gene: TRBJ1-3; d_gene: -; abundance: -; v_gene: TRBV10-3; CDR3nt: TGTGCCATCAGTGGGCACCCGGGGCCCAAGTGCTCTGGAAACACCATATATTTT; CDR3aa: CAISGHPGPKCSGNTIYF
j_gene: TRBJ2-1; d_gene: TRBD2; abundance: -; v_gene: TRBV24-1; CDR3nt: TGTGCCACCAGTGACCCGACAGGACTAGCGGGAGGGGGCGGGCACAGTGAGCAGTTCTTC; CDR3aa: CATSDPTGLAGGGGHSEQFF
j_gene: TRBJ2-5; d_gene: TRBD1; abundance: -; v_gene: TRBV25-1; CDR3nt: TGTGCCAGCAGTGACCCCGGGACAGCTCAAGAGACCCAGTACTTC; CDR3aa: CASSDPGTAQETQYF
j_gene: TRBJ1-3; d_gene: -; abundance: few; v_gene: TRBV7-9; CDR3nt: TGTGCCAGCAGCTTACCGACAGGCTCTGGAAACACCATATATTTT; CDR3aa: CASSLPTGSGNTIYF
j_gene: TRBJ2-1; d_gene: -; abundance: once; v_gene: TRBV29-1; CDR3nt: TGCAGCGTTGAAGGTTCCCATACCTACAATGAGCAGTTCTTC; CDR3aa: CSVEGSHTYNEQFF
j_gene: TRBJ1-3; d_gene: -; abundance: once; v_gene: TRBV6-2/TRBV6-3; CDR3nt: TGTGCCACCAGTTACTCGATGGCGGTGACTGGAAACACCATATATTTT; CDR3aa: CATSYSMAVTGNTIYF
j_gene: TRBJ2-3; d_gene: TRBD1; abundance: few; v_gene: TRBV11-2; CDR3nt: TGTGCCAGCAGCGCCCACGGCCACAGGGGTGTAGATACGCAGTATTTT; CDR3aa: CASSAHGHRGVDTQYF
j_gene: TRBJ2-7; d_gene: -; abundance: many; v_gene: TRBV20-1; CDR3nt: TGCAGTGCTAAGCCAGAAATGGGAACTCGCGAGCAGTACTTC; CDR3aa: CSAKPEMGTREQYF
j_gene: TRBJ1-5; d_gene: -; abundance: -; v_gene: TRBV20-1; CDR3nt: TGCAGTGCCAGGGAGCCTGGCCCCGATAGCAATCAGCCCCAGCATTTT; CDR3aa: CSAREPGPDSNQPQHF
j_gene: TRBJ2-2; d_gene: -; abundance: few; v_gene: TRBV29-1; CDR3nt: TGCAGCGTACAGGTGGCAAACACCGGGGAGCTGTTTTTT; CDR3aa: CSVQVANTGELFF
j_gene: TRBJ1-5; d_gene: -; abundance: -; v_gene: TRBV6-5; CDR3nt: TGTGCCAGCGGTTCCGTAAATCAACCCCAGCATTTT; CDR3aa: CASGSVNQPQHF
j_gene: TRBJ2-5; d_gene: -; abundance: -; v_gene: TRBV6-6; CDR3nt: TGTGCCAGCAGTAACCGCCGGGAGCCCGCAGAGACCCTGTACTTC; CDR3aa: CASSNRREPAETLYF
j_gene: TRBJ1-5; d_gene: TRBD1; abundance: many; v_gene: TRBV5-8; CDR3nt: TGTGCCAGCAGCTCGGGACAGCAATACAATCAGCCCCAGCATTTT; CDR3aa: CASSSGQQYNQPQHF
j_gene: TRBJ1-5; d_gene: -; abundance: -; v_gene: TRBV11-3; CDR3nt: TGTGCCAGCAGCTTATCGGAAAATCAGTCCCAGCATTTT; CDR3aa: CASSLSENQSQHF
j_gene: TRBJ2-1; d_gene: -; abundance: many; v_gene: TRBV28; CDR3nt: TGTGCCAGCAGTTTCCAAATAAATGAGCAGTTCTTC; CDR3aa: CASSFQINEQFF
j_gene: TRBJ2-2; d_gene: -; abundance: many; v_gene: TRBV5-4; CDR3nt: TGTGCCAGCGGACACTCCTATGTCGGGGAGCTGTTTTTT; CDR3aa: CASGHSYVGELFF
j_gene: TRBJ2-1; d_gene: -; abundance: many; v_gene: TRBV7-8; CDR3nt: TGTGCCAGCACCCCAGGGGGGTCCTACAATGAGCAGTTCTTC; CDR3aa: CASTPGGSYNEQFF
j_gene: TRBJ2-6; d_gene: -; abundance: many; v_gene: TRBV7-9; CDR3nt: TGTGCCAGCAGCCTGAGGGAATCTGGGGCCAACGTCCTGACTTTC; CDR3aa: CASSLRESGANVLTF
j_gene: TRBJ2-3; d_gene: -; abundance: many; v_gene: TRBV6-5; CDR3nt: TGTGCCAGCAGTTACTCAGACAGGGATACGCAGTATTTT; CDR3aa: CASSYSDRDTQYF
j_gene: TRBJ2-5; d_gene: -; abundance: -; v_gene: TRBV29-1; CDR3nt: TGCAGCGTTGATGTGATGCTAGGAGAGACCCAGTACTTC; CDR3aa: CSVDVMLGETQYF
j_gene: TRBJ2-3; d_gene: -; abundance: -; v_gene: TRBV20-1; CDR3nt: TGCAGTGCTAGTGGCGGGCCACCTCGCACAGATACGCGGTATTTT; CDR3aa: CSASGGPPRTDTRYF
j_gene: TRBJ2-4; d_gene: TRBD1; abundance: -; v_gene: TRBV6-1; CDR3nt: TGTGCCAGTAGACAACAGGGGGGCTGGCCCAAAAACATTCAGTACTTC; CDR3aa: CASRQQGGWPKNIQYF
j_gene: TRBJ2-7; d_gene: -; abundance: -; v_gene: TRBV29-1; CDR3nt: TGCAGCGTTCAGGTGAAAGGGGTTGGCGAGCAGTACTTC; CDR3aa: CSVQVKGVGEQYF
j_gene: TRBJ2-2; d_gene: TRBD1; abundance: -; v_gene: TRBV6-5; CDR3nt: TGTGCCAGCCGACAGGGAACGGACACCGGGGAGCTGTTTTTT; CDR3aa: CASRQGTDTGELFF
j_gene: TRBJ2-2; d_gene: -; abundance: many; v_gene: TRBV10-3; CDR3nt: TGTGCCATCAGTGAGCCCGGGGAGCTGTTTTTT; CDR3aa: CAISEPGELFF
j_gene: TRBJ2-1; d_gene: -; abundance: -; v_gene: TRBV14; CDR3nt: TGTCCTAGCAGCCAAGAGTTGGTCGGTGAGCAGTTCTTC; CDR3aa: CPSSQELVGEQFF
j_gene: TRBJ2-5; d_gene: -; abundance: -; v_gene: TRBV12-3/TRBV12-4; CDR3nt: TGTGCCAGCACTAGGGCGGGGACCCAGTACTTC; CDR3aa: CASTRAGTQYF
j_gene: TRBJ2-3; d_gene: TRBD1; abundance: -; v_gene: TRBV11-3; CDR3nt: TGTGCCAGCAGCTTAGTGGGGACAGTGAACGCAGATACCCAGTATTTT; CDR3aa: CASSLVGTVNADTQYF
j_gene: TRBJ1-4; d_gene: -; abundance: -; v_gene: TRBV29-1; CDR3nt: TGCAGCGTCAAAGACACGGGAACTAATGAAAAACTGATTTTT; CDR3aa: CSVKDTGTNEKLIF
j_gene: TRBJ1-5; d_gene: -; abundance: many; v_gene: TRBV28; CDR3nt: TGTGCCAGCACTCAGGGATTCTGGCCCCAGCATTTT; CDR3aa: CASTQGFWPQHF
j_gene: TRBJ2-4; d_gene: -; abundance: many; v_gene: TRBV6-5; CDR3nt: TGTGCCAGCAGTTACGCTGCCAGAGGGCCTGGGAACATTCAGTACTTC; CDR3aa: CASSYAARGPGNIQYF
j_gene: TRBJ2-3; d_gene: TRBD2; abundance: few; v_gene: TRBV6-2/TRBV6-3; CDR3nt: TGTGCCAGCAGTTACTCAGCCCAGGTGACGGGAGGGCGGCATACGCAGTATTTT; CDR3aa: CASSYSAQVTGGRHTQYF
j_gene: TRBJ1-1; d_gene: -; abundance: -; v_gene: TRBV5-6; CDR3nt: TGTGCCGGCAACTTGGCCGGGGGGCTGGGGAACACTGAAGCTTTCTTT; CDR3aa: CAGNLAGGLGNTEAFF
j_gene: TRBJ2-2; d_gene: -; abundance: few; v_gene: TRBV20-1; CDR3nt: TGCAGTGCTAGAGATAGTAATCGAGGGAACACCGGGGAGCTGTTTTTT; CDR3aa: CSARDSNRGNTGELFF
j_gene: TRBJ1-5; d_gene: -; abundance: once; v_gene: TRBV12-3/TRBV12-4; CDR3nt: TGTGCCAGCAGTCCGCGCATAGACAATCAGCCCCAGCATTTT; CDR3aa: CASSPRIDNQPQHF
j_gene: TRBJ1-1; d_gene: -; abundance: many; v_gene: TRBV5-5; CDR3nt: TGTGCCAGCAGCTTGGAAGGGACTGAAGCTTTCTTT; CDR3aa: CASSLEGTEAFF
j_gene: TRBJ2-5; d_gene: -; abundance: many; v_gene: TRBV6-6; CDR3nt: TGTGCCAGCAGCCAAATAAGGTCAGGGTGGGACCAAGAGACCCAGTACTTC; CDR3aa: CASSQIRSGWDQETQYF
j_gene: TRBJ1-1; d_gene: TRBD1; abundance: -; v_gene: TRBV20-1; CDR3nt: TGCAGTGCGAGGACAGGGAACACTGAAGCTTTCTTT; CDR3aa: CSARTGNTEAFF
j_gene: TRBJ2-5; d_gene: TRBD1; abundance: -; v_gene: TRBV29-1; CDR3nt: TGCAGTGTGGGACAGCATCAAGAGACCCAGTACTTC; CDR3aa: CSVGQHQETQYF
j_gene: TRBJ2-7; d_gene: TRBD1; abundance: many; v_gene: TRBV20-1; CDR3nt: TGCAGTGCTGCCCCCCCGGGACAGCTAAGCTCCTACGAGCAGTACTTC; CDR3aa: CSAAPPGQLSSYEQYF
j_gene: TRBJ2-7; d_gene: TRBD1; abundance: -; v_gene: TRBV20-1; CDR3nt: TGCAGTGCCACAACCGGGACAGGGGGCAGCGAGCAGTACTTC; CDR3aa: CSATTGTGGSEQYF
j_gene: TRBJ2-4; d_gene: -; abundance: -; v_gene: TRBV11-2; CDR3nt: TGTGACAGCAGCCGTGATATCTCATGGGTCGCCAAAAACATTCACTACTTC; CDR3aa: CDSSRDISWVAKNIHYF
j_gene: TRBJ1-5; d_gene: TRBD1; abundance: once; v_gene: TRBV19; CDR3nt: TGTGCCAGTAGTATGGGGACAGACAGGCTTGGAGGTCAGCCCCAGCATTTT; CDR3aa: CASSMGTDRLGGQPQHF
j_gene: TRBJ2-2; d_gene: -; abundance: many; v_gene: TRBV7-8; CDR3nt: TGTGCCAGCAGCCGAACCAGCCGATCCATCCAGAACACCGGGGAGCTGTTTTTT; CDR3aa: CASSRTSRSIQNTGELFF
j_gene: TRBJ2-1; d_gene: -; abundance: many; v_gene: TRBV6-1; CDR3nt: TGTGCCAGCACAAGCGGGTTTTACAATGAGCAGTTCTTC; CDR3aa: CASTSGFYNEQFF
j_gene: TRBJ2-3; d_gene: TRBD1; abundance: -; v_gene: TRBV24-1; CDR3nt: TGTGCCACCAGTGATTTCACCGGGACAGGGTCAGATACGCAGTATTTT; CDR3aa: CATSDFTGTGSDTQYF
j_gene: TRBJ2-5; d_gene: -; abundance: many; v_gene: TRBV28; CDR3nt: TGTGCCAGCAGTTTCGGTCAGCACCAAGAGACCCAGTACTTC; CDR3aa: CASSFGQHQETQYF
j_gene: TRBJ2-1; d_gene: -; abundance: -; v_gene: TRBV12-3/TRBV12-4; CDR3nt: TGTGCCAGCACCCAGGCGGATTTCCTTGAGTATGAGCAGTTCTTC; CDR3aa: CASTQADFLEYEQFF
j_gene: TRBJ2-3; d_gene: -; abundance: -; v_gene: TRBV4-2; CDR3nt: TGTGCCAGCAGCCAATATACAGATACGCAGTATTTT; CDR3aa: CASSQYTDTQYF
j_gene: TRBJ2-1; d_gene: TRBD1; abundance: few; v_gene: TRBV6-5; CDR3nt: TGTGCCAGCAGTTTCAGGGGGATCAATGAGCAGTTCTTC; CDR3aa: CASSFRGINEQFF
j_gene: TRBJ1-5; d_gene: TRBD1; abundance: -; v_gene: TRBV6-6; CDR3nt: TGTGCCTGCAGTTACGCCGACAGGGGAAGCCATCCCCAGCATTTT; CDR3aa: CACSYADRGSHPQHF
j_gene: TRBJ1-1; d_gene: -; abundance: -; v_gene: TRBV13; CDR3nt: TGTGCCAGCTCTAGGCCCGGGACACTTAACGCTGAAGCTTTCTTT; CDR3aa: CASSRPGTLNAEAFF
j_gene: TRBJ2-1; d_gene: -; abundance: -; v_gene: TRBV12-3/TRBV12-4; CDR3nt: TGCGCCAGCAGTTTAAGGCGGGTCGATGAGCAGATCTTC; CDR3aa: CASSLRRVDEQIF
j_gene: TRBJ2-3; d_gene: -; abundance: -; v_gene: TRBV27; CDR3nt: TGTGCCAGCAGTTTAATCTCCCCCATATTTGAGGGAAAGGATACGCAGTATTTT; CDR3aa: CASSLISPIFEGKDTQYF
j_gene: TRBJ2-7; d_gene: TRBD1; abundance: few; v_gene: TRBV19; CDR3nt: TGTGCCAGTAGCACTGGACAGGGCTACGAGCAGTACTTC; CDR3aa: CASSTGQGYEQYF
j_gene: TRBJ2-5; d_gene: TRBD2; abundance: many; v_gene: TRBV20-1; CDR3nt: TGCAGTGCTAGTAGAGGCGGGGGTCACCAAGAGACCCAGTACTTC; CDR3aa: CSASRGGGHQETQYF
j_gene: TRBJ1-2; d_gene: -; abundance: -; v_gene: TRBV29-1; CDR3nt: TGCAGCGTTGTAGGGGAACCCAGTTATGGCTACGCCTTC; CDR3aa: CSVVGEPSYGYAF
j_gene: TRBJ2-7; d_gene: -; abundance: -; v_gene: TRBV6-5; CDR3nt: TGTGCCGGCAGTCACACTAGCCAAGTCGGGGGCGAGCAGTACTTC; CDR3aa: CAGSHTSQVGGEQYF